These 30 T cell receptor beta chains originate from one sample sequenced in a study of blood T cell repertoires in COVID-19. Measured with immunoSEQ multiplex PCR; TCRdb has only the in-frame clones, and not every one. This table holds about 200,000 clones, roughly 94% found once. The sequenced sample was peripheral blood. Receptors were obtained from a man aged 30 to 39 with COVID-19, enrolled during active disease.

The chain couples TRBV19 to TRBJ1-4; TRBD1 agrees at 8 bases. CDR3 length: 18 residues. Germline V gene sequence: CDR1 LNHDA, CDR2 SQIVND (reference sequence). J was trimmed by 10 bases and V by 5 bases; bases with no gene match: 21. CDR3 amino acids: CASSPGQGKGIGSGKLFF. In DNA form, the CDR3 reads TGTGCCAGTAGTCCCGGACAGGGCAAAGGGATTGGTAGCGGAAAACTGTTTTTT.

V usage is TRBV3-1 (or the pseudogene TRBV3-2) and J usage is TRBJ1-4; 7 bases are shared with TRBD1. V trimming: 0 bases; J trimming: 7 bases; junction bases outside the gene matches: 5. This CDR3 has 15 residues. The germline CDR1 and CDR2 sequences are LGHDT and YNNKEL (reference sequence). The CDR3 here is CASSQEGGAVEKLFF. CDR3 DNA: TGTGCCAGCAGCCAAGAAGGGGGCGCGGTTGAAAAACTGTTTTTT.

V gene TRBV5-6 combines with J gene TRBJ2-5, with 12 bases lining up with TRBD2. CDR3 length equals 15 residues. V lost 3 bases and J lost 3; bases outside the gene matches: 3. Germline V lookup: CDR1 SGHDT, CDR2 YYEEEE. Written as DNA, the CDR3 is TGTGCCAGCAGCTCGACTAGCGGGGGAGAAGAGACCCAGTACTTC. It encodes CASSSTSGGEETQYF.

This chain uses TRBV12-3 or TRBV12-4 with TRBJ2-7, with 10 bases that match TRBD1. Germline trimming cut 8 bases from V and 7 bases from J; bases unmatched to any gene: 8. This CDR3 has 13 amino acids. DNA of the CDR3: TGTGCCAGCCAGGAGACAGGGGGCCGAGAGCAGTACTTC. This translates into CASQETGGREQYF.

The rearrangement joins TRBV11-3 to TRBJ1-1, with D possibly TRBD1 on 5 matching bases. The CDR3 totals 15 residues. Trimming cost V 0 bases and J 5 bases, with 13 bases left between them. Germline CDR1 SGHNT, CDR2 YENEEA. The CDR3 DNA reads TGTGCCAGCAGCTTAGATTCTGGCCGGGGGACTGAAGCTTTCTTT. This encodes CASSLDSGRGTEAFF.

The chain uses TRBV11-2 and TRBJ2-7; maybe TRBD1 (5 bases). The CDR3 covers 15 residues. Trimming removed 5 bases from V and 3 bases from J, with 17 bases in between. CDR1 is SGHAT and CDR2 is FQNNGV in the germline V gene. The CDR3 loop reads CASSPASLGHYEQYF. Here the CDR3 DNA reads TGTGCCAGCAGCCCGGCCTCATTGGGGCACTACGAGCAGTACTTC.

The genes are TRBV2 and TRBJ2-1; weak D call: TRBD2 (7 bases). CDR1 and CDR2 (germline): SNHLY, FYNNEI. The CDR3 contains 15 residues. V gave up 4 bases and J gave up 8 bases, with 18 bases separating them. Here the CDR3 reads CASSVVGGAGDEQFF. CDR3 coding DNA: TGTGCCAGCAGTGTAGTAGGGGGGGCTGGCGATGAGCAGTTCTTC.

The gene calls are TRBV6-5 and TRBJ1-2; TRBD1 matches at 7 bases. Trimming cost V 2 bases and J 4 bases; bases outside gene matches: 7. In germline, CDR1 is MNHEY, CDR2 SVGAGI. This CDR3 spans 15 amino acids. The CDR3 DNA reads as TGTGCCAGCAGTTACAGGCGACAGGGAGGCTATGGCTACACCTTC. Its translation: CASSYRRQGGYGYTF.

V and J are TRBV18 and TRBJ1-2, with TRBD1 identical over 11 bases. Germline CDR1 reads KGHSH; CDR2 reads LQKENI. The CDR3 has 19 amino acids. V dropped 4 bases and J dropped 1; count of bases not matched to a gene: 14. CDR3 sequence reads: CASSHPTGTGGFFNYGYTF. The CDR3 DNA is TGTGCCAGCTCACATCCAACCGGGACAGGGGGATTTTTTAACTATGGCTACACCTTC.

The chain has TRBV11-3 and TRBJ2-3, with a possible D match to TRBD1 (7 bases). V lost 5 bases and J lost 1, with 19 bases in between. The CDR3 length is 17 residues. Looked up from germline, CDR1 is SGHNT and CDR2 is YENEEA. The CDR3 bases are TGTGCCAGCAGCCGTGGTCAGGGGGAGGAACGCACAGATACGCAGTATTTT. It encodes CASSRGQGEERTDTQYF. The whole variable domain, remainder taken from reference TRBV11-3 and TRBJ2-3, is EAGVVQSPRYKIIEKKQPVAFWCNPISGHNTLYWYLQNLGQGPELLIRYENEEAVDDSQLPKDRFSAERLKGVDSTLKIQPAELGDSAVYLCASSRGQGEERTDTQYFGPGTRLTVL.

V is TRBV5-1 and J is TRBJ1-2; 9 bases fit TRBD1. Trimming took 3 bases from V and 6 from J; bases not matched to a gene: 6. The CDR3 loop spans 14 amino acids. Germline assignment: CDR1 SGHRS and CDR2 YFSETQ. As DNA, the CDR3 is TGCGCCAGCAGCTCCCCGGGACAGGGAAATGGCTACACCTTC. Translated, it gives CASSSPGQGNGYTF. The entire variable domain, with the rest obtained from reference TRBV5-1 and TRBJ1-2, is as follows: KAGVTQTPRYLIKTRGQQVTLSCSPISGHRSVSWYQQTPGQGLQFLFEYFSETQRNKGNFPGRFSGRQFSNSRSEMNVSTLELGDSALYLCASSSPGQGNGYTFGSGTRLTVV.

V and J are TRBV9 and TRBJ2-2, with 10 bases aligning to TRBD1. J was trimmed by 3 bases and V by 0 bases; bases with no gene match: 2. Germline CDR1 SGDLS, CDR2 YYNGEE. The CDR3 covers 16 residues. CDR3 nucleotides: TGTGCCAGCAGCGTAGGGACAGGGGGAGACACCGGGGAGCTGTTTTTT. Its translation: CASSVGTGGDTGELFF.

This clone was counted once. This rearrangement joins TRBV29-1 to TRBJ2-5; no firm D call. Between the trimmed V and J ends, which lost 3 bases and 0 bases, there was a span of 11 bases. Germline V gene data show CDR1 as SQVTM and CDR2 as ANQGSEA. The CDR3 extends over 14 amino acids. The CDR3 nucleotides are TGCAGCGTTGATCTAGAACTGTACCAAGAGACCCAGTACTTC. It is translated as CSVDLELYQETQYF.

The chain is built from TRBV10-2 and TRBJ1-2; D call uncertain. CDR3 length: 13 amino acids. Between the trimmed V and J ends, which lost 4 bases and 4 bases, there was a span of 10 bases. Germline values: CDR1 WSHSY, CDR2 SAAADI. CDR3 protein: CASSGASTYGYTF. CDR3 nucleotide sequence: TGCGCCAGCAGTGGCGCATCAACCTATGGCTACACCTTC.

The V gene is TRBV27, the J gene TRBJ1-1; a possible D gene is TRBD1 (5 bases). The germline gives CDR1 MNHEY, CDR2 SMNVEV (reference sequence). The CDR3 length is 15 residues. V lost 0 bases, J lost 3 bases, and 11 bases lay in between. CDR3 protein: CASSLSPGLYTEAFF. DNA of the CDR3: TGTGCCAGCAGTTTATCGCCGGGACTGTACACTGAAGCTTTCTTT.

V is TRBV5-6 and J is TRBJ1-5; TRBD1 aligns across 7 bases. The CDR3 is made up of 13 amino acids. From germline, CDR1 is SGHDT and CDR2 YYEEEE. With 4 bases clipped from V and 6 bases from J, the junction kept 4 bases outside the gene matches. The CDR3 nucleotides read TGTGCCAGCAGCCAAACAGGGGCTCAGCCCCAGCATTTT. As protein: CASSQTGAQPQHF.

The chain is built from TRBV6-1 and TRBJ2-7, with D possibly TRBD1 on 6 matching bases. The CDR3 is 15 residues long. Trimming shortened V by 2 bases and J by 6 bases, and 17 bases separated the two germline ends. Germline CDR1 is MNHNS and CDR2 is SASEGT. CDR3 bases: TGTGCCAGCAGTGAATACGTGGCAGGGGAGCGCGAGCAGTACTTC. Its translation is CASSEYVAGEREQYF.

The V and J genes are TRBV3-1 (or the pseudogene TRBV3-2) and TRBJ2-3, with 11 bases identical to TRBD2. CDR1 LGHDT and CDR2 YNNKEL come from the germline V gene (reference sequence). There are 17 residues in the CDR3. V was pared by 0 bases and J by 6 bases, with 8 bases of the junction left unmatched. The CDR3 reads CASSQDALAGGRDTQYF. CDR3 nucleotide sequence: TGTGCCAGCAGCCAAGATGCGCTAGCGGGGGGCCGCGATACGCAGTATTTT.

The chain has TRBV6-2 or TRBV6-3 and TRBJ2-1; 10 positions agree with TRBD2. Germline V gives CDR1 MNHEY, CDR2 SVGEGT. Trimming took 5 bases from V and 6 from J; bases not matched to a gene: 22. The CDR3 contains 20 residues. CDR3 in amino acids: CASSPLVDSGGASFANEQFF. DNA of the CDR3: TGTGCCAGCAGTCCCCTGGTGGACAGCGGGGGGGCCTCTTTCGCCAATGAGCAGTTCTTC.

This rearrangement joins TRBV6-5 to TRBJ1-4; D perhaps matches TRBD1 (5 bases). The CDR3 has 13 amino acids. V was pared by 6 bases and J by 3 bases, with 8 bases between. Germline values: CDR1 MNHEY, CDR2 SVGAGI. The CDR3 DNA reads TGTGCCAGCAGAGAGACAGCTAATGAAAAACTGTTTTTT. This translates into CASRETANEKLFF.

The rearrangement joins TRBV3-1 (or the pseudogene TRBV3-2) to TRBJ1-2; 9 bases are a match to TRBD1. Germline V gene sequence: CDR1 LGHDT, CDR2 YNNKEL (reference sequence). V shed 1 base, J shed 1 base, and the junction held 4 bases outside the gene matches. The CDR3 is 16 amino acids. CDR3 nucleotide sequence: TGTGCCAGCAGCCAAGGGACAGGGGACGTTAACTATGGCTACACCTTC. Residues: CASSQGTGDVNYGYTF.

The V gene is TRBV4-2, the J gene TRBJ1-5; D is perhaps TRBD1 (5 bases). Trimming stripped 0 bases from V and 4 bases from J, with 10 bases between. This CDR3 is built from 15 residues. Germline CDR1 reads LGHNA; CDR2 reads YNFKEQ. The CDR3 here is CASSQDSQGNQPQHF. CDR3 nucleotides: TGTGCCAGCAGCCAAGATAGCCAGGGAAATCAGCCCCAGCATTTT.

This clone was seen only once. J is TRBJ1-2 and V is TRBV19; no definite D call. The CDR3 consists of 12 residues. CDR1 and CDR2 from the germline V gene are LNHDA and SQIVND (reference sequence). Trimming removed 7 bases at V and 8 bases at J, with 14 bases between. The chain's CDR3 is CASNPRQGGYTF. The CDR3 nucleotides are TGTGCCAGTAACCCGAGACAAGGAGGCTACACCTTC. Drawing the rest from reference TRBV19 and TRBJ1-2, the complete variable domain is DGGITQSPKYLFRKEGQNVTLSCEQNLNHDAMYWYRQDPGQGLRLIYYSQIVNDFQKGDIAEGYSVSREKKESFPLTVTSAQKNPTAFYLCASNPRQGGYTFGSGTRLTVV.

The chain combines TRBV6-5 with TRBJ1-6, with D tentatively TRBD1 (6 bases). CDR1 and CDR2 (germline): MNHEY, SVGAGI. V lost 2 bases to trimming and J lost 7 bases, with 12 bases between them. The CDR3 is made up of 15 amino acids. Here the CDR3 DNA reads TGTGCCAGCAGTTACCTAGACAGGCCCAATTCACCCCTCCACTTT. This gives the protein CASSYLDRPNSPLHF.

In this sample, this clone turned up once. The rearrangement joins TRBV5-1 to TRBJ1-3; D is possibly TRBD1 (6 bases). V was trimmed by 0 bases and J by 0 bases, leaving 7 bases between them. Germline V gene data show CDR1 as SGHRS and CDR2 as YFSETQ. The length of the CDR3 is 15 residues. The CDR3, as DNA: TGCGCCAGCAGCTTGGCAGGGGACTCTGGAAACACCATATATTTT. This encodes CASSLAGDSGNTIYF.

The J gene is TRBJ1-6, the V gene TRBV3-1 (or the pseudogene TRBV3-2); possibly TRBD1 for D (6 bases). Trimming removed 1 base from V and 8 bases from J, with 15 bases in between. Germline-derived CDR1 and CDR2 are LGHDT and YNNKEL (reference sequence). The CDR3 has 16 residues. This chain's CDR3 is CASSQGLTGGHSPLHF. The DNA of the CDR3 is TGTGCCAGCAGCCAAGGGTTGACCGGGGGGCATTCACCCCTCCACTTT.

The CDR3 DNA sequence: TGTGCCAGCAGTTACTCTCGGGGTCCAAACAATGAGCAGTTCTTC. Translated, it gives CASSYSRGPNNEQFF. The chain recombines TRBV6-5 with TRBJ2-1; tentatively, D is TRBD2 (5 bases). The CDR3 contains 15 residues. Trimming pared 0 bases from V and 5 bases from J, leaving 11 bases between. Germline assignment: CDR1 MNHEY and CDR2 SVGAGI.

The rearrangement uses TRBV3-1 (or the pseudogene TRBV3-2) and TRBJ2-5, with a possible D match to TRBD2 (6 bases). Germline CDR1 reads LGHDT; CDR2 reads YNNKEL (reference sequence). This CDR3 spans 16 amino acids. V lost 5 bases, J lost 2 bases, and 18 bases lay in between. In DNA, the CDR3 is TGTGCCAGCAGCGGAGCCCCCGGGGGACGGCAAGAGACCCAGTACTTC. Protein sequence: CASSGAPGGRQETQYF.

The chain carries TRBV30 and TRBJ1-5; perhaps TRBD1 as D (5 bases). This CDR3 comprises 15 residues. Germline-derived CDR1 and CDR2 are GTSNPN and SVGIG (reference sequence). The V end was cut by 0 bases, the J end by 3 bases, with 12 bases between. The CDR3 nucleotides are TGTGCCTGGAGTGTAACGGGGGGGTACAATCAGCCCCAGCATTTT. Amino acid sequence: CAWSVTGGYNQPQHF.

V gene TRBV11-2 combines with J gene TRBJ1-3, with D perhaps matching TRBD1 (6 bases). CDR3 length: 15 amino acids. Germline V gene data show CDR1 as SGHAT and CDR2 as FQNNGV. Trimming took 5 bases from V and 0 from J, leaving 11 bases between them. The CDR3 bases are TGTGCCAGCAGCCAAGGACAGAACTCTGGAAACACCATATATTTT. This codes for CASSQGQNSGNTIYF.